A single sample gave rise to the 16 T cell receptor beta chains below, sequenced in a study of technical replicates of blood from four donors. Profiled with immunoSEQ multiplex PCR; TCRdb holds only in-frame clones, not every one. The table includes tens of thousands of clones, 94% detected once. Sequencing used T cells isolated from PBMCs. These receptors were obtained from a human donor in good health.

The rearrangement links TRBV28 to TRBJ2-5; TRBD2 aligns across 14 bases. Germline trimming cut 7 bases from V and 11 bases from J; bases unmatched to any gene: 12. Germline V gene data show CDR1 as MDHEN and CDR2 as SYDVKM. The CDR3 covers 15 residues. The CDR3 DNA reads TGTGCCAGCACGACCGGGACTAGCGGGAGAAGGGGTCAGTACTTC. Translated, it gives CASTTGTSGRRGQYF.

The V and J genes are TRBV7-9 and TRBJ2-7, with 7 bases matching TRBD1. CDR1 SEHNR and CDR2 FQNEAQ come from the germline V gene (reference sequence). V shed 1 base and J 2 bases; nucleotides not matched to a gene: 11. The CDR3 sequence is 17 residues long. CDR3 in DNA: TGTGCCAGCAGCTTAGAACCTCGAGGACAGGAGACCTACGAGCAGTACTTC. This sequence encodes CASSLEPRGQETYEQYF.

The chain couples TRBV28 to TRBJ2-5; D may be TRBD2 (6 bases). This CDR3 region has 15 residues. V was clipped by 6 bases and J by 3 bases, with 17 bases between them. Germline V lookup: CDR1 MDHEN, CDR2 SYDVKM. In DNA, the CDR3 is TGTGCCAGCAGCTCTAACAACAGGAGGGAAGAGACCCAGTACTTC. It specifies CASSSNNRREETQYF.

V usage is TRBV7-9 and J usage is TRBJ2-2; tentatively, D is TRBD2 (6 bases). The CDR3 consists of 15 residues. V shed 5 bases and J shed 4 bases, with 14 bases lying between them. Per germline, CDR1 SEHNR and CDR2 FQNEAQ (reference sequence). The CDR3 sequence: CASSPGTDFTGELFF. DNA of the CDR3: TGTGCCAGCAGCCCCGGGACTGATTTCACCGGGGAGCTGTTTTTT.

The CDR3 nucleotides are TGTGCCAGCAGTTTATCTAGCGGGAGCTACAATGAGCAGTTCTTC. Protein sequence: CASSLSSGSYNEQFF. The chain employs TRBV28 and TRBJ2-1, with 10 bases identical to TRBD2. There are 15 residues in the CDR3. The V gene's germline CDR1 is MDHEN and CDR2 SYDVKM. J lost 3 bases, V lost 1 base, and 0 bases had no gene match.

In DNA, the CDR3 is TGCGCCAGCAGCGGGACAGGGGTCTACGAGCAGTACTTC. Translating it yields CASSGTGVYEQYF. The chain employs TRBV10-1 and TRBJ2-7; 10 nucleotides match TRBD1. Losses at the gene ends were 6 bases for V and 3 bases for J; bases not matched to a gene: 2. Germline lookup yields CDR1 WNHNN and CDR2 SYGVQD (reference sequence). This CDR3 region has 13 residues.

This clone was observed once. V and J are TRBV12-5 and TRBJ1-6; weak D call: TRBD1 (5 bases). Germline CDR1 and CDR2: LGHNT and FRNRAP. The CDR3 length is 16 residues. The germline V and J ends were trimmed by 6 bases and 0 bases, with 12 bases remaining between them. CDR3 nucleotides: TGTGCTAGTGGCCCGACAGAGATCTCCTATAATTCACCCCTCCACTTT. This sequence encodes CASGPTEISYNSPLHF.

This chain links TRBV10-3 with TRBJ1-5, with 11 bases fitting TRBD1. The CDR3 is made up of 14 amino acids. Germline V lookup: CDR1 ENHRY, CDR2 SYGVKD. V lost 10 bases, J lost 4 bases, and 6 bases stayed unmatched. The CDR3 coding sequence is TGTGCCAGCGGGGGGACAGGGGGGAATCAGCCCCAGCATTTT. Translating gives CASGGTGGNQPQHF.

This chain joins TRBV28 and TRBJ2-7, with 9 bases identical to TRBD2. Germline-derived CDR1 and CDR2 are MDHEN and SYDVKM. The CDR3 sequence is 14 residues long. The J segment lost 5 bases and the V segment lost 5 bases, leaving 7 bases of the junction unmatched. The CDR3 is CASSILAGVHEQYF. The CDR3 nucleotides are TGTGCCAGCAGTATTTTAGCGGGAGTCCACGAGCAGTACTTC. Looking up the rest from reference TRBV28 and TRBJ2-7 gives the full variable domain: DVKVTQSSRYLVKRTGEKVFLECVQDMDHENMFWYRQDPGLGLRLIYFSYDVKMKEKGDIPEGYSVSREKKERFSLILESASTNQTSMYLCASSILAGVHEQYFGPGTRLTVT.

V usage is TRBV7-2 and J usage is TRBJ1-5, with D unresolved. Germline-derived CDR1 and CDR2 are SGHTA and FQGNSA. V shed 3 bases and J shed 6 bases, with 9 bases lying between them. This CDR3 is 13 amino acids long. In DNA form, the CDR3 reads TGTGCCAGCAGCTTGAATCAGGTTCAGCCCCAGCATTTT. Translating it yields CASSLNQVQPQHF.

The chain has TRBV5-5 and TRBJ2-6, with D perhaps TRBD1 (5 bases). CDR1 is SGHKS, CDR2 YYEKEE, per germline (reference sequence). The CDR3 loop spans 15 amino acids. Between the trimmed V and J ends, which lost 0 bases and 3 bases, there was a span of 7 bases. CDR3 DNA: TGTGCCAGCAGCTTGGTGGGGCTTGGGGCCAACGTCCTGACTTTC. This gives the protein CASSLVGLGANVLTF.

The sample holds one count of this clone. The genes are TRBV5-1 and TRBJ2-3, with a tentative D call TRBD1 (5 bases). Germline assignment: CDR1 SGHRS and CDR2 YFSETQ. V gave up 0 bases and J gave up 4 bases, with 12 bases separating them. The CDR3 has 15 residues. The CDR3: CASSLGFGAPDTQYF. CDR3 sequence (DNA): TGCGCCAGCAGCTTGGGGTTTGGGGCCCCAGATACGCAGTATTTT. The full variable domain, in which reference TRBV5-1 and TRBJ2-3 provide the parts outside the CDR3, is KAGVTQTPRYLIKTRGQQVTLSCSPISGHRSVSWYQQTPGQGLQFLFEYFSETQRNKGNFPGRFSGRQFSNSRSEMNVSTLELGDSALYLCASSLGFGAPDTQYFGPGTRLTVL.

V usage is TRBV29-1 and J usage is TRBJ2-5, with 8 bases aligning to TRBD2. CDR1 SQVTM and CDR2 ANQGSEA come from the germline V gene. CDR3 length: 16 residues. V trimming: 6 bases; J trimming: 5 bases; junction bases outside the gene matches: 17. CDR3 sequence: CSVAPGAGGSRETQYF. The CDR3 DNA sequence: TGCAGCGTGGCGCCGGGGGCGGGAGGTTCCCGGGAGACCCAGTACTTC.

V is TRBV14 and J is TRBJ2-7; maybe TRBD1 (5 bases). V lost 5 bases to trimming and J lost 2 bases, with 10 bases between them. The length of the CDR3 is 13 residues. The germline gives CDR1 SGHDN, CDR2 FVKESK. The CDR3 DNA reads as TGTGCCAGCAGCGGTGGGGCCACCTACGAGCAGTACTTC. This gives the protein CASSGGATYEQYF.

This chain uses TRBV6-5 with TRBJ2-7; a possible D gene is TRBD1 (6 bases). The CDR3 extends over 14 amino acids. The germline gives CDR1 MNHEY, CDR2 SVGAGI. V was trimmed by 6 bases and J by 0 bases, leaving 12 bases between them. CDR3 in DNA: TGTGCCAGCAGCCCAGACAGGCCCTCCTACGAGCAGTACTTC. Protein sequence: CASSPDRPSYEQYF.

The CDR3 DNA is TGTGCCAGCAGCCCGGGGGACAGCACTGAAGCTTTCTTT. Translation gives CASSPGDSTEAFF. The chain uses TRBV7-9 and TRBJ1-1, with 7 bases fitting TRBD1. V was clipped by 5 bases and J by 4 bases; unmatched bases: 4. Germline loops: CDR1 SEHNR, CDR2 FQNEAQ (reference sequence). The CDR3 totals 13 residues.